The 20 T cell receptor beta chains below come from one sample, sequenced in a study of blood T cell repertoires in COVID-19. Produced via immunoSEQ multiplex PCR; TCRdb's table is partial and in-frame only. The table shows around 100,000 clones, with around 85% occurring only once. The specimen sequenced was peripheral blood. The source of these receptors is a man aged 45-65 years with active or convalescent COVID-19.

The CDR3 here is CASSWTGVTDTQYF. The CDR3 nucleotides are TGTGCCAGCTCGTGGACAGGGGTCACAGATACGCAGTATTTT. The gene calls are TRBV7-2 and TRBJ2-3; 9 positions match TRBD1. Germline trimming cut 8 bases from V and 2 bases from J; bases unmatched to any gene: 5. Germline values: CDR1 SGHTA, CDR2 FQGNSA. The CDR3 is 14 residues long.

The chain combines TRBV27 with TRBJ1-6; D call uncertain. Trimming left V 3 bases short and J 0 bases short, with 9 bases between. Germline V CDR1 and CDR2: MNHEY, SMNVEV (reference sequence). The CDR3 has 16 amino acids. Here the CDR3 DNA reads TGTGCCAGCAGTTTTATCGGGAGCTCCTATAATTCACCCCTCCACTTT. Amino acid sequence: CASSFIGSSYNSPLHF.

The chain has TRBV5-5 and TRBJ2-5; a weak D match, TRBD1 (5 bases). V dropped 2 bases and J dropped 7 bases, with 18 bases sitting between them. The CDR3 has 15 residues. CDR1 SGHKS and CDR2 YYEKEE come from the germline V gene (reference sequence). The DNA for the CDR3 is TGTGCCAGCAGCTTAACACCGGACCAGGGTCGGACCCAGTACTTC. Translated, it gives CASSLTPDQGRTQYF. Full variable domain (remainder filled in from reference TRBV5-5 and TRBJ2-5): DAGVTQSPTHLIKTRGQQVTLRCSPISGHKSVSWYQQVLGQGPQFIFQYYEKEERGRGNFPDRFSARQFPNYSSELNVNALLLGDSALYLCASSLTPDQGRTQYFGPGTRLLVL.

There are many counts of this clone. The chain has TRBV28 and TRBJ1-6, with TRBD1 as a possible D gene (6 bases). V lost 7 bases to trimming and J lost 4 bases, with 14 bases between them. Germline loops: CDR1 MDHEN, CDR2 SYDVKM. The CDR3 contains 15 residues. DNA for the CDR3: TGTGCCAGCATGGACAGTGCGGAGTATAATTCACCCCTCCACTTT. Encoded protein: CASMDSAEYNSPLHF.

This clone has only one observation. The V gene is TRBV10-3, the J gene TRBJ1-1; 8 nucleotides agree with TRBD1. CDR3 length equals 14 residues. Trimming removed 5 bases from V and 1 base from J; junction bases left unmatched: 3. Germline CDR1 ENHRY, CDR2 SYGVKD. This chain's CDR3 is CAISPGTGNTEAFF. CDR3 bases: TGTGCCATCAGTCCCGGGACAGGGAACACTGAAGCTTTCTTT.

The rearrangement joins TRBV23-1 to TRBJ2-7; 7 bases line up with TRBD2. TRBV23-1 qualifies as an ORF whose function is uncertain. Unmatched junction bases numbered 16, after V lost 8 bases and J lost 0 bases. The CDR3 loop spans 17 amino acids. The CDR3, as DNA: TGCGCCAGCCAAGTCAAGAGGCTAGCGGAGAGCTCCTACGAGCAGTACTTC. Residues: CASQVKRLAESSYEQYF.

This chain connects TRBV19 to TRBJ1-3; TRBD1 might be the D (5 bases). Germline V gives CDR1 LNHDA, CDR2 SQIVND (reference sequence). This CDR3 is 14 amino acids long. Trimming removed 3 bases at V and 3 bases at J, with 9 bases between. The CDR3 coding sequence is TGTGCCAGTAGTATTGGGGGAGGTGGAAACACCATATATTTT. Amino acids: CASSIGGGGNTIYF.

This chain links TRBV13 with TRBJ2-7, with TRBD2 identical over 8 bases. This CDR3 region has 18 residues. V shed 0 bases and J 0 bases; nucleotides not matched to a gene: 10. CDR1 and CDR2 (germline): PRHDT, FYEKMQ (reference sequence). The CDR3 sequence: CASSLGLAPAGDSYEQYF. DNA for the CDR3: TGTGCCAGCAGCTTAGGCCTTGCCCCAGCGGGGGACTCCTACGAGCAGTACTTC.

The CDR3 nucleotides read TGTGCCAGCAGCTCCAAAAGCGGGAGTAGTTACGAGCAGTACTTC. It specifies CASSSKSGSSYEQYF. The V call is TRBV5-6, the J call TRBJ2-7; 8 bases are shared with TRBD2. Germline V gene data show CDR1 as SGHDT and CDR2 as YYEEEE. The CDR3 length is 15 residues. With V trimmed by 3 bases and J by 4 bases, 9 bases remained unmatched. Full variable domain (rest looked up from reference TRBV5-6 and TRBJ2-7): DAGVTQSPTHLIKTRGQQVTLRCSPKSGHDTVSWYQQALGQGPQFIFQYYEEEERQRGNFPDRFSGHQFPNYSSELNVNALLLGDSALYLCASSSKSGSSYEQYFGPGTRLTVT.

The chain uses TRBV7-8 and TRBJ1-4; tentatively, D is TRBD1 (6 bases). Germline values: CDR1 SGHVS, CDR2 FQNEAQ. CDR3 length: 16 residues. Trimming pared 0 bases from V and 5 bases from J, leaving 13 bases between. The CDR3 is CASSLARGGRNEKLFF. In DNA form, the CDR3 reads TGTGCCAGCAGCTTAGCGCGGGGGGGGCGGAATGAAAAACTGTTTTTT.

This sequence joins TRBV19 and TRBJ1-6; D is perhaps TRBD1 (6 bases). Per germline, CDR1 LNHDA and CDR2 SQIVND (reference sequence). The ends were cut back, 5 bases at V and 14 bases at J, with 16 bases in the middle. The CDR3 is 13 residues long. CDR3 in amino acids: CASSAQGTGTLHF. In DNA, the CDR3 is TGTGCCAGTAGTGCACAGGGAACGGGGACCCTCCACTTT.

J is TRBJ1-4 and V is TRBV5-1; 9 bases line up with TRBD1. CDR1 is SGHRS, CDR2 YFSETQ, per germline. There are 14 residues in the CDR3. V trimming: 10 bases; J trimming: 4 bases; junction bases outside the gene matches: 8. The DNA for the CDR3 is TGCGCCTCTCATCGGGGACAGGGTAATGAAAAACTGTTTTTT. As protein: CASHRGQGNEKLFF.

The chain has TRBV2 and TRBJ1-3; 10 nucleotides line up with TRBD1. Trimming at V came to 8 bases and at J to 8 bases, leaving 3 bases not matched to a gene. Germline CDR1 SNHLY, CDR2 FYNNEI. This CDR3 comprises 12 residues. In DNA form, the CDR3 reads TGTGCCAGCCGGGACAGGGGTTACACCATATATTTT. This codes for CASRDRGYTIYF.

The rearrangement uses TRBV6-5 and TRBJ2-7; 11 bases line up with TRBD1. V dropped 6 bases and J dropped 4; count of bases not matched to a gene: 8. This CDR3 comprises 15 residues. The germline gives CDR1 MNHEY, CDR2 SVGAGI. CDR3 protein: CASRKIRDRGYEQYF. The DNA of the CDR3 is TGTGCCAGCAGAAAAATCCGGGACAGGGGGTACGAGCAGTACTTC.

J is TRBJ2-3 and V is TRBV2; 8 nucleotides align to TRBD1. CDR1 and CDR2 from the germline V gene are SNHLY and FYNNEI. The CDR3 is made up of 14 amino acids. V lost 4 bases to trimming and J lost 4 bases; unmatched junction nucleotides: 4. CDR3 loop: CASSGTGTPDTQYF. DNA for the CDR3: TGTGCCAGCAGTGGGACAGGGACCCCAGATACGCAGTATTTT.

CDR3 coding DNA: TGTGCCAGCAGTGAAACAGGGAAGACCCAGTACTTC. It is translated as CASSETGKTQYF. The rearrangement uses TRBV25-1 and TRBJ2-5, with D possibly being TRBD1 (6 bases). The ends were cut back, 2 bases at V and 6 bases at J, with 7 bases in the middle. This CDR3 is built from 12 residues. CDR1 MGHDK and CDR2 SYGVNS come from the germline V gene.

The chain joins TRBV7-2 to TRBJ1-5; D uncertain. The CDR3 sequence is 16 residues long. V was clipped by 1 base and J by 1 base, with 11 bases between them. CDR1 and CDR2 (germline): SGHTA, FQGNSA. DNA for the CDR3: TGTGCCAGCAGCTTAGTCGGGGTCCGGAGCAATCAGCCCCAGCATTTT. This encodes CASSLVGVRSNQPQHF.

V usage is TRBV19 and J usage is TRBJ2-7; 9 nucleotides align to TRBD2. Germline CDR1 and CDR2: LNHDA and SQIVND (reference sequence). V was clipped by 5 bases and J by 5 bases; unmatched bases: 10. This CDR3 region has 15 residues. As DNA, the CDR3 is TGTGCCAGTAGTCACCCTGGCGGGAGGGCCGACGAGCAGTACTTC. Its protein is CASSHPGGRADEQYF.

The chain couples TRBV20-1 to TRBJ2-5; unclear D gene. V was clipped by 3 bases and J by 5 bases, with 16 bases between them. This CDR3 has 14 amino acids. Germline V lookup: CDR1 DFQATT, CDR2 SNEGSKA (reference sequence). CDR3 DNA sequence: TGCAGTGCTAGTTACGGTTATGAAGTCGAGACCCAGTACTTC. Translation: CSASYGYEVETQYF.

This clone appeared a few times. The chain links TRBV27 to TRBJ2-3; 7 positions match TRBD2. This CDR3 is built from 15 residues. V dropped 3 bases and J dropped 4; count of bases not matched to a gene: 7. In germline, CDR1 is MNHEY, CDR2 SMNVEV (reference sequence). The CDR3 sequence is CASSFSAGAADTQYF. Here the CDR3 DNA reads TGTGCCAGCAGTTTTAGCGCGGGAGCGGCAGATACGCAGTATTTT.